Listed here is a single T cell receptor (beta chain). Ages ranged from about 18 to 89 years, with residence in approximately 25 US areas. In the authors' workflow: Estimated nucleated cell counts came from reference gene primer amplification. Assay used: immunoSEQ multiplex PCR; TCRdb lists only in-frame clones, some missing. That table gives V, J and clone size, and the DNA gave D and trimming. The sample holds approximately 180,000 clones; 70% to 85% are singletons and the top ten take 15%. This specimen comes from a study of blood T cell repertoires in COVID-19. Overall study context: The United States, Italy and Spain supplied acute and convalescent COVID-19 samples.

This CDR3 spans 14 amino acids. Per germline, CDR1 SGHRS and CDR2 YFSETQ. V lost 0 bases to trimming and J lost 3 bases, with 9 bases between them. The sequence was obtained from a man between 45 and 60 years old who had recovered from COVID-19. V is TRBV5-1 and J is TRBJ1-1; unclear D gene. Material for sequencing was PBMCs or T cells enriched from blood (not recorded which). The CDR3 coding sequence is TGCGCCAGCAGCTTGGGCCAGTCCTACACTGAAGCTTTCTTT. Translating gives CASSLGQSYTEAFF.